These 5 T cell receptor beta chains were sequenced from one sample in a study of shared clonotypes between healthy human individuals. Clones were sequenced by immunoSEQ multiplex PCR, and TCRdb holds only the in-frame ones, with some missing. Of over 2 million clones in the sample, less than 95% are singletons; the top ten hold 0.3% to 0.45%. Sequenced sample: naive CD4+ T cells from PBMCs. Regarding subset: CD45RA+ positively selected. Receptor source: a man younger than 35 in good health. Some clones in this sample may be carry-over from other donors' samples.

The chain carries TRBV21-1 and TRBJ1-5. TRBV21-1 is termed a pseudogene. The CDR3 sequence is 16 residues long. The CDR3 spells CASSKGGTLSNQPQHF. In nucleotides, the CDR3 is TGTGCCAGCAGCAAAGGGGGAACGCTGAGCAATCAGCCCCAGCATTTT.

The CDR3 is CASSFLGTENEKLFF. The CDR3 nucleotides are TGTGCCAGCAGTTTTCTGGGGACAGAGAATGAAAAACTGTTTTTT. The chain combines TRBV27 with TRBJ1-4; 7 positions agree with TRBD1. This CDR3 is 15 amino acids long. CDR1 and CDR2 from the germline V gene are MNHEY and SMNVEV (reference sequence). V lost 3 bases and J lost 5; bases outside the gene matches: 6. Full variable domain (missing parts from reference TRBV27 and TRBJ1-4): EAQVTQNPRYLITVTGKKLTVTCSQNMNHEYMSWYRQDPGLGLRQIYYSMNVEVTDKGDVPEGYKVSRKEKRNFPLILESPSPNQTSLYFCASSFLGTENEKLFFGSGTQLSVL.

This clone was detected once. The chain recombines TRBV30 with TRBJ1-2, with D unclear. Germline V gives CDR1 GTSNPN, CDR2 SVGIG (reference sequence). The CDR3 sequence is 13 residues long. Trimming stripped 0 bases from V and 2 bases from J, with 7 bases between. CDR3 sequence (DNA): TGTGCCTGGAGTGTCGTGAGGAACTATGGCTACACCTTC. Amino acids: CAWSVVRNYGYTF.

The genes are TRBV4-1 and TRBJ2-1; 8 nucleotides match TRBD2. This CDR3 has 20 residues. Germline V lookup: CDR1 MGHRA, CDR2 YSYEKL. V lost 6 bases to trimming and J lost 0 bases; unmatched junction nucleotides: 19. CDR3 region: CASRRSGPSTSDSSYNEQFF. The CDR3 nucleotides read TGCGCCAGCAGACGTTCCGGGCCTTCGACTAGCGACAGCTCCTACAATGAGCAGTTCTTC.

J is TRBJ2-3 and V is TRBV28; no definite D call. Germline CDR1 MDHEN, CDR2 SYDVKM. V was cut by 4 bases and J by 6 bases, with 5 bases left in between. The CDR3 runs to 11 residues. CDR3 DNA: TGTGCCAGCAGTTGGTGGGATACGCAGTATTTT. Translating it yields CASSWWDTQYF.